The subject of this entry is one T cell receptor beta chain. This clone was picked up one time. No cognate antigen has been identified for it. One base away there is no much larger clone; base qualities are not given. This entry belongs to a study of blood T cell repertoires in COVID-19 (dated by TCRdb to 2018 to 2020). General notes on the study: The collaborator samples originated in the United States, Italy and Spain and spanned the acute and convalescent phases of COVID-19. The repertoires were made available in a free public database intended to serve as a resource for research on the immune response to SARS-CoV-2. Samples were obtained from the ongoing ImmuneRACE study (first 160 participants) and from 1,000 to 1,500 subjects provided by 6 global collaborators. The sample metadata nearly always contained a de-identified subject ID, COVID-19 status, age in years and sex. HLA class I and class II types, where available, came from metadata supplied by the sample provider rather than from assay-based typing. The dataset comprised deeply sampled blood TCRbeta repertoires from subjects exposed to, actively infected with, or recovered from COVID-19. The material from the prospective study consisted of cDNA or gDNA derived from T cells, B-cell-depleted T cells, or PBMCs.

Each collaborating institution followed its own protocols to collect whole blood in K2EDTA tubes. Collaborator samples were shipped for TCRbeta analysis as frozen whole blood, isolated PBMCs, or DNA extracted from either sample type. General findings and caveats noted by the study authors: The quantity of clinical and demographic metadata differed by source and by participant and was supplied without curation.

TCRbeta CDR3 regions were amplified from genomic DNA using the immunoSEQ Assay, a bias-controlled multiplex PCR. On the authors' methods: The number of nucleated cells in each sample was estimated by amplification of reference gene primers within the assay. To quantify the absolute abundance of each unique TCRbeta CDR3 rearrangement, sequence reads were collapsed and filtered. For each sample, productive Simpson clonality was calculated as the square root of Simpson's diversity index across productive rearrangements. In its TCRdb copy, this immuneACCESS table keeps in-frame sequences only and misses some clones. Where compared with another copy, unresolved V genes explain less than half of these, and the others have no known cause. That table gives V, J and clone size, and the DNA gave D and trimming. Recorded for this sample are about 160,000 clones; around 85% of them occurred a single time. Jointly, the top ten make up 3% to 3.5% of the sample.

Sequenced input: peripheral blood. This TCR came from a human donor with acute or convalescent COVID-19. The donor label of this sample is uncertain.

The nucleotides read TGTGCCTGGAGTGGACAGGCCGGCTACGAGCAGTACTTC. Its translation reads: CAWSGQAGYEQYF. Recombination linked TRBV30 to TRBJ2-7; TRBD1 is a weak D gene call, 6 bases matching. Per the germline V gene (reference sequence), GTSNPN is the CDR1 and SVGIG is the CDR2. Measured from the cysteine to the phenylalanine, the CDR3 is 13 residues long. Only the CDR3 DNA stays, 39 bases, in frame from base 1. The germline ends are 10 bases apart after V is trimmed by 1 base and J by 3 bases.